Presented here are 25 T cell receptor beta chains from one specimen sequenced in a study of T cell changes during pregnancy in multiple sclerosis. The method was immunoSEQ multiplex PCR; TCRdb's version includes in-frame clones alone and lacks a portion of them. The profile shows some 20,000 clones, less than 95% of them singletons. Material: CD4+ T cells from peripheral blood mononuclear cells, obtained in the third trimester of pregnancy. The source of these receptors is a female donor in good health, enrolled as a control in a pregnancy study.

The CDR3 protein is CASSRGGTGSGNEQFF. CDR3 nucleotide sequence: TGTGCCAGTAGCCGGGGGGGCACCGGGTCAGGCAATGAGCAGTTCTTC. The chain employs TRBV19 and TRBJ2-1; 8 bases are a match to TRBD2. From germline, CDR1 is LNHDA and CDR2 SQIVND (reference sequence). V gave up 6 bases and J gave up 6 bases; unmatched junction bases: 13. This CDR3 contains 16 residues.

The chain is built from TRBV4-1 and TRBJ2-3; 9 bases match TRBD2. This CDR3 has 15 residues. Germline V gene sequence: CDR1 MGHRA, CDR2 YSYEKL. Unmatched junction bases numbered 4, after V lost 4 bases and J lost 2 bases. The CDR3 DNA sequence: TGCGCCAGCAGCCTTCTGGGACTAGCCACAGATACGCAGTATTTT. Protein product: CASSLLGLATDTQYF.

V is TRBV7-9 and J is TRBJ1-1; 8 bases fit TRBD1. After removal of 5 bases from V and 4 bases from J, the junction contained 9 bases not matched to a gene. The CDR3 has 15 residues. Germline assignment: CDR1 SEHNR and CDR2 FQNEAQ (reference sequence). DNA of the CDR3: TGTGCCAGCAGCGCCATGGACAGGGAGGGCACTGAAGCTTTCTTT. It specifies CASSAMDREGTEAFF. Looking up the rest from reference TRBV7-9 and TRBJ1-1 gives the full variable domain: DTGVSQNPRHKITKRGQNVTFRCDPISEHNRLYWYRQTLGQGPEFLTYFQNEAQLEKSRLLSDRFSAERPKGSFSTLEIQRTEQGDSAMYLCASSAMDREGTEAFFGQGTRLTVV.

This chain uses TRBV7-6 with TRBJ2-1; TRBD2 matches at 10 bases. The CDR3 loop spans 15 amino acids. J lost 4 bases, V lost 5 bases, and 5 bases had no gene match. Per germline, CDR1 SGHVS and CDR2 FNYEAQ. This CDR3 is CASSRGLADYNEQFF. DNA for the CDR3: TGTGCCAGCAGCCGCGGACTAGCGGATTACAATGAGCAGTTCTTC.

V gene TRBV19 combines with J gene TRBJ1-1; TRBD1 is a possible D gene (5 bases). Germline V gene lookup returns CDR1 LNHDA and CDR2 SQIVND (reference sequence). V was cut by 5 bases and J by 0 bases, with 13 bases left in between. CDR3 size: 15 residues. This chain's CDR3 is CASSDWGGLNTEAFF. The CDR3 nucleotides are TGTGCCAGTAGTGACTGGGGGGGGTTGAACACTGAAGCTTTCTTT.

This chain links TRBV7-2 with TRBJ1-2; 12 bases fit TRBD1. The ends lost 6 bases at V and 8 bases at J; junction bases unmatched: 7. Germline lookup yields CDR1 SGHTA and CDR2 FQGNSA. This CDR3 region has 14 residues. CDR3 DNA: TGTGCCAGCAGGCCCGGGACAGGGGGCCTAGGCTACACCTTC. It is translated as CASRPGTGGLGYTF.

The chain couples TRBV6-1 to TRBJ2-1, with 9 bases matching TRBD2. Looked up from germline, CDR1 is MNHNS and CDR2 is SASEGT. The V and J ends lost 4 bases and 0 bases, in that order; junction bases with no gene match: 13. The length of the CDR3 is 19 residues. DNA of the CDR3: TGTGCCAGCAGTGGGCAGCGGGGGGCTTCTCTGAGCTCCTACAATGAGCAGTTCTTC. Translating it yields CASSGQRGASLSSYNEQFF.

The genes are TRBV9 and TRBJ1-1; perhaps TRBD1 as D (5 bases). The CDR3 is made up of 15 amino acids. Trimming pared 3 bases from V and 2 bases from J, leaving 14 bases between. Germline V gene data show CDR1 as SGDLS and CDR2 as YYNGEE. The CDR3, as DNA: TGTGCCAGCAGCGCCCGATTCGACAGAAACACTGAAGCTTTCTTT. Residues: CASSARFDRNTEAFF.

The chain uses TRBV19 and TRBJ1-1, with 8 bases identical to TRBD1. The CDR3 spans 16 residues. CDR1 and CDR2 from the germline V gene are LNHDA and SQIVND (reference sequence). V lost 5 bases, J lost 5 bases, and 13 bases stayed unmatched. CDR3 bases: TGTGCCAGTAGTGTTACAGGGGGAAGTTCGAAAACTGAAGCTTTCTTT. Translated, it gives CASSVTGGSSKTEAFF.

CDR3 nucleotide sequence: TGTGCCAGCAGTGAACCTTTTTCCTACGAGCAGTACTTC. The encoded protein is CASSEPFSYEQYF. The chain has TRBV2 and TRBJ2-7; D unclear. The CDR3 is 13 amino acids. The V and J ends lost 2 bases and 1 base respectively, with 6 bases between them. Germline V lookup: CDR1 SNHLY, CDR2 FYNNEI.

The chain recombines TRBV30 with TRBJ2-3; D might be TRBD2 (5 bases). CDR1 is GTSNPN, CDR2 SVGIG, per germline (reference sequence). The CDR3 is made up of 15 amino acids. V dropped 0 bases and J dropped 2 bases, with 12 bases sitting between them. This chain's CDR3 is CAWSVEWESTDTQYF. CDR3 bases: TGTGCCTGGAGTGTAGAGTGGGAGTCCACAGATACGCAGTATTTT.

V and J are TRBV5-1 and TRBJ2-5; D possibly corresponds to TRBD2 (6 bases). The germline V gene encodes CDR1 SGHRS and CDR2 YFSETQ. CDR3 length: 15 residues. The V end was cut by 1 base, the J end by 4 bases, with 14 bases between. CDR3 sequence reads: CASSLYGGDGETQYF. CDR3 sequence (DNA): TGCGCCAGCAGCTTGTACGGGGGAGACGGAGAGACCCAGTACTTC. The variable domain in full, with the rest retrieved from reference TRBV5-1 and TRBJ2-5, is KAGVTQTPRYLIKTRGQQVTLSCSPISGHRSVSWYQQTPGQGLQFLFEYFSETQRNKGNFPGRFSGRQFSNSRSEMNVSTLELGDSALYLCASSLYGGDGETQYFGPGTRLLVL.

This chain connects TRBV11-3 to TRBJ2-5; D may be TRBD2 (5 bases). The CDR3 loop spans 16 amino acids. V was clipped by 0 bases and J by 1 base, with 12 bases between them. Germline V gene sequence: CDR1 SGHNT, CDR2 YENEEA. The CDR3 bases are TGTGCCAGCAGCTTAGATGCGCTAGCCCCCCAAGAGACCCAGTACTTC. It codes for CASSLDALAPQETQYF.

Note on this clone: At the DNA level, this CDR3 is encoded by other sequences in the same sample as well. The J gene is TRBJ2-7, the V gene TRBV19, with TRBD2 matching 7 bases. Trimming at V came to 5 bases and at J to 6 bases, leaving 13 bases not matched to a gene. Germline V gene lookup returns CDR1 LNHDA and CDR2 SQIVND (reference sequence). There are 15 residues in the CDR3. CDR3 residues: CASSPLEAGDREQYF. DNA of the CDR3: TGTGCCAGTAGTCCCCTCGAGGCGGGGGATCGCGAGCAGTACTTC.

The genes are TRBV5-1 and TRBJ1-2; TRBD1 aligns across 7 bases. From germline, CDR1 is SGHRS and CDR2 YFSETQ. This CDR3 spans 15 amino acids. Unmatched junction bases numbered 11, after V lost 4 bases and J lost 5 bases. The CDR3 DNA is TGCGCCAGCAGCCCCCGTGTAGGGGGCATGTATGGCTACACCTTC. As protein: CASSPRVGGMYGYTF.

The gene calls are TRBV29-1 and TRBJ1-1; the D gene is possibly TRBD1 (6 bases). V was cut by 4 bases and J by 6 bases, with 12 bases left in between. The germline CDR1 and CDR2 sequences are SQVTM and ANQGSEA. The CDR3 extends over 12 amino acids. CDR3 loop: CSVVYRDAEAFF. The DNA of the CDR3 is TGCAGCGTTGTTTACAGGGACGCTGAAGCTTTCTTT.

The rearrangement joins TRBV10-3 to TRBJ2-2, with a weak D call TRBD1 (5 bases). CDR1 ENHRY and CDR2 SYGVKD come from the germline V gene. CDR3 length: 17 amino acids. With 6 bases removed from V and 4 bases from J, the gap between germline ends came to 21 bases. In DNA form, the CDR3 reads TGTGCCATCAGGGAAGTAGGGGCCAAGAAAGGCACCGGGGAGCTGTTTTTT. It encodes CAIREVGAKKGTGELFF.

The CDR3 DNA reads as TGTGCCAGCAGTTGCCGGACAGCGGTGGGGACCGGGGAGCTGTTTTTT. Protein product: CASSCRTAVGTGELFF. V gene TRBV6-5 combines with J gene TRBJ2-2; a weak D match, TRBD1 (6 bases). V was pared by 4 bases and J by 5 bases, with 17 bases between. CDR3 length: 16 residues. From germline, CDR1 is MNHEY and CDR2 SVGAGI.

As DNA, the CDR3 is TGTGCCAGCAGCTTATCTAGCGGGGGGTACGAGCAGTACTTC. It specifies CASSLSSGGYEQYF. The chain links TRBV7-8 to TRBJ2-7; 11 bases agree with TRBD2. Germline V gene sequence: CDR1 SGHVS, CDR2 FQNEAQ. CDR3 length: 14 residues. Germline trimming cut 2 bases from V and 4 bases from J; bases unmatched to any gene: 1.

The V gene is TRBV6-4, the J gene TRBJ2-3; 13 bases are shared with TRBD2. The CDR3 has 16 residues. Trimming took 6 bases from V and 4 from J; bases not matched to a gene: 7. Germline-derived CDR1 and CDR2 are MRHNA and SNTAGT. The DNA of the CDR3 is TGTGCCAGCAGCCCCGGACTAGCGGGAGCTGCAGATACGCAGTATTTT. Encoded protein: CASSPGLAGAADTQYF.

The rearrangement joins TRBV7-3 to TRBJ2-7, with a weak D call TRBD1 (6 bases). CDR1 is SGHTA, CDR2 FQGTGA, per germline. The CDR3 has 14 amino acids. V lost 5 bases, J lost 2 bases, and 13 bases lay in between. CDR3 nucleotides: TGTGCCAGCAGCACCTGGGGGCAACCCTACGAGCAGTACTTC. It translates to CASSTWGQPYEQYF. Full variable domain (remainder filled in from reference TRBV7-3 and TRBJ2-7): GAGVSQTPSNKVTEKGKYVELRCDPISGHTALYWYRQSLGQGPEFLIYFQGTGAADDSGLPNDRFFAVRPEGSVSTLKIQRTERGDSAVYLCASSTWGQPYEQYFGPGTRLTVT.

The V and J genes are TRBV6-6 and TRBJ2-2; perhaps TRBD2 as D (6 bases). This CDR3 has 15 residues. With 6 bases removed from V and 2 bases from J, the gap between germline ends came to 13 bases. Germline loops: CDR1 MNHNY, CDR2 SVGAGI (reference sequence). The CDR3 loop is CASRTTRSNTGELFF. CDR3 nucleotides: TGTGCCAGCAGAACGACTAGAAGCAACACCGGGGAGCTGTTTTTT.

This clone was found a few times. The chain is built from TRBV6-1 and TRBJ2-1; the match to TRBD1 covers 7 bases. In germline, CDR1 is MNHNS, CDR2 SASEGT. This CDR3 spans 15 amino acids. After removal of 5 bases from V and 5 bases from J, the junction contained 9 bases not matched to a gene. The CDR3 DNA follows: TGTGCCAGCAGTTCTCCGGGACAGAATCACAATGAGCAGTTCTTC. It yields the protein CASSSPGQNHNEQFF.

V and J are TRBV30 and TRBJ2-1, with 7 bases fitting TRBD1. The CDR3 loop spans 11 amino acids. Trimming cost V 5 bases and J 15 bases; bases outside gene matches: 10. Germline-derived CDR1 and CDR2 are GTSNPN and SVGIG (reference sequence). The CDR3 DNA reads TGTGCCTGGGCACGGACAGGCCAAGGGTTCTTC. Translated, it gives CAWARTGQGFF.

The chain combines TRBV28 with TRBJ1-6, with 11 bases matching TRBD1. CDR1 and CDR2 from the germline V gene are MDHEN and SYDVKM. The CDR3 is 15 residues long. The V segment lost 4 bases and the J segment 8 bases; nucleotides outside the gene matches: 4. In DNA form, the CDR3 reads TGTGCCAGCAGTTCCCGGGACAGGGGGTATTCACCCCTCCACTTT. Protein: CASSSRDRGYSPLHF.